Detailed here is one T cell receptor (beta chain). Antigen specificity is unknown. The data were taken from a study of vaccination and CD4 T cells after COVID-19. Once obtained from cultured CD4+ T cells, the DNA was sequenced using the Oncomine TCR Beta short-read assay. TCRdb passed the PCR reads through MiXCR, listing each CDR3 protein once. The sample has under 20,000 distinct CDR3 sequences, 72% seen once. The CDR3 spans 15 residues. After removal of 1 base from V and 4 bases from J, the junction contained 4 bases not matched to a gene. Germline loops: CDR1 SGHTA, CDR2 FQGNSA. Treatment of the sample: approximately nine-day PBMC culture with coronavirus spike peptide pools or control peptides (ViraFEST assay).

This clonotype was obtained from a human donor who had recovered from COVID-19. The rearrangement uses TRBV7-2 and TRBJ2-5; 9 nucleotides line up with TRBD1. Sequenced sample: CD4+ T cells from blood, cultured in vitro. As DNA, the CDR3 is TGTGCCAGCAGCTTAGGGGACAGGGTCGGAGAGACCCAGTACTTC. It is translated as CASSLGDRVGETQYF. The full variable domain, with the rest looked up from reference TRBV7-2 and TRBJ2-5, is GAGVSQSPSNKVTEKGKDVELRCDPISGHTALYWYRQSLGQGLEFLIYFQGNSAPDKSGLPSDRFSAERTGGSVSTLTIQRTQQEDSAVYLCASSLGDRVGETQYFGPGTRLLVL.